This section outlines one T cell receptor beta chain sequence together with its context. This entry comes from a study of blood T cell repertoires in COVID-19. Study background: From the United States, Italy and Spain came samples of acute and convalescent COVID-19.

Profiling relied on immunoSEQ multiplex PCR, and the TCRdb table lists in-frame clones only, not all of them. This sample has roughly 200,000 clones, with more than 60% found just once. The V segment lost 0 bases and the J segment 1 base; nucleotides outside the gene matches: 14. CDR1 is SGHRS and CDR2 is YFSETQ in the germline V gene. The CDR3 is made up of 21 amino acids. The sequenced sample was peripheral blood. This rearrangement joins TRBV5-1 to TRBJ2-3; 13 positions match TRBD2. This receptor was identified in a man over 45 who had recovered from COVID-19. The DNA of the CDR3 is TGCGCCAGCAGCTTGGCCCAACCAGGACTAGCGGGAGTTCCTGGCACAGATACGCAGTATTTT. It specifies CASSLAQPGLAGVPGTDTQYF.